This TCR beta chain was observed in a study of patients and donors after allogeneic stem cell transplantation. Germline CDR1 LGHDT, CDR2 YNNKEL (reference sequence). V lost 0 bases to trimming and J lost 8 bases, with 10 bases between them. The CDR3 is 13 amino acids. TCRdb used MiXCR to reprocess the RT-PCR reads, holding one entry per CDR3 protein. The repertoire holds some 90,000 distinct CDR3 sequences, with about 48% as singletons. This clonotype was counted between two and nine times. The chain combines TRBV3-1 with TRBJ1-2; no reliable D call. The specimen was blood, either unsorted or a sorted T cell fraction (not recorded which). The TCR was taken from a human donor who was either an allogeneic HSCT recipient or a stem cell or donor lymphocyte infusion donor (not recorded which). It is not recorded whose cells these are; they may come from a transplant donor. The chain's CDR3 is CASSQERMGGYTF. The CDR3 coding sequence is TGTGCCAGCAGCCAAGAAAGGATGGGCGGCTACACCTTC.